This TCR beta chain is drawn from a study of early T cells in non-severe SARS-CoV-2 infection. The CDR3 totals 17 residues. In germline, CDR1 is SGHVS, CDR2 FQNEAQ. Trimming shortened V by 5 bases and J by 3 bases, and 20 bases separated the two germline ends. This clonotype was seen ten or more times. Each CDR3 protein is one row after TCRdb ran MiXCR on the 5' RACE reads. The data show 25,000 to 35,000 distinct CDR3 sequences, approximately 6.4% seen once. This sequence originates from an adult who was a healthcare worker with PCR-confirmed SARS-CoV-2 infection or an uninfected control (not recorded which). Sequencing was performed on whole blood, taken at baseline. The chain has TRBV7-8 and TRBJ2-1; D might be TRBD1 or TRBD2, each matching 6 bases. CDR3 in DNA: TGTGCCAGCAGCCAAGGGCCCGGGAGAGGGGGCTACAATGAGCAGTTCTTC. This codes for CASSQGPGRGGYNEQFF. Looking up the rest from reference TRBV7-8 and TRBJ2-1 gives the full variable domain: GAGVSQSPRYKVAKRGQDVALRCDPISGHVSLFWYQQALGQGPEFLTYFQNEAQLDKSGLPSDRFFAERPEGSVSTLKIQRTQQEDSAVYLCASSQGPGRGGYNEQFFGPGTRLTVL.